Shown below are 32 T cell receptor beta chains from a single sample sequenced in a study of cytomegalovirus exposure and HLA in healthy donors. 60 Vbeta and 13 Jbeta primers were used in PCR. Assay: immunoSEQ multiplex PCR; the TCRdb copy retains only in-frame clones and omits some. The sample holds about 84,000 clones. Sequences were obtained from PBMCs. These receptors came from a man between 45 and 60 years old in good health and CMV-seronegative.

The rearrangement links TRBV9 to TRBJ2-5, with D perhaps matching TRBD2 (5 bases). Germline lookup yields CDR1 SGDLS and CDR2 YYNGEE. Trimming took off 2 bases at V and 4 bases at J, with 12 bases between the two ends. This CDR3 comprises 14 residues. CDR3: CASSVGVASETQYF. The CDR3 coding sequence is TGTGCCAGCAGCGTTGGGGTAGCGTCAGAGACCCAGTACTTC.

The chain joins TRBV6-5 to TRBJ2-7; D might be TRBD2 (5 bases). V was cut by 6 bases and J by 8 bases, with 17 bases left in between. Looked up from germline, CDR1 is MNHEY and CDR2 is SVGAGI. The CDR3 totals 13 residues. The chain's CDR3 is CASRPRALDKQYF. The CDR3 DNA reads as TGTGCCAGCAGACCGCGGGCACTCGACAAGCAGTACTTC.

The CDR3 reads CASSVGPNTEAFF. The CDR3 nucleotides are TGTGCCAGCAGTGTTGGGCCGAACACTGAAGCTTTCTTT. The chain employs TRBV2 and TRBJ1-1, with D uncertain. The CDR3 sequence is 13 residues long. The V gene's germline CDR1 is SNHLY and CDR2 FYNNEI. Trimming cost V 4 bases and J 1 base, with 7 bases left between them.

The chain is built from TRBV18 and TRBJ2-7; 10 nucleotides agree with TRBD1. CDR3 length equals 14 residues. Per germline, CDR1 KGHSH and CDR2 LQKENI. Trimming removed 3 bases from V and 7 bases from J; junction bases left unmatched: 6. CDR3 in amino acids: CASSPGQGQGEQYF. In nucleotides, the CDR3 is TGTGCCAGCTCACCGGGACAGGGGCAAGGAGAGCAGTACTTC.

The chain carries TRBV7-9 and TRBJ2-5; D not resolved. Germline V gene data show CDR1 as SEHNR and CDR2 as FQNEAQ (reference sequence). This CDR3 spans 12 amino acids. V lost 2 bases, J lost 5 bases, and 6 bases lay in between. DNA of the CDR3: TGTGCCAGCAGCTTAACAGAGGAGACCCAGTACTTC. This sequence encodes CASSLTEETQYF.

Note on this clone: The CDR3 end shows no conserved phenylalanine or tryptophan, and so a read error is likely. The limits of the CDR3 on the DNA are not certain, so only TCRdb's listed CDR3 is given. The V gene is TRBV5-5, the J gene TRBJ1-2; the tabulated D call, TRBD1, remains unverified against the DNA. The CDR3 totals 12 residues, both ends included. Germline V gene data show CDR1 as SGHKS and CDR2 as YYEKEE (reference sequence). The CDR3 loop reads CASSLPYWTDRI.

V usage is TRBV6-4 and J usage is TRBJ1-5; tentatively, D is TRBD1 (6 bases). The V end lost 8 bases, the J end lost 1 base, and 18 bases lay between the germline ends. Germline V lookup: CDR1 MRHNA, CDR2 SNTAGT. CDR3 length: 16 amino acids. The CDR3 DNA follows: TGTGCCAGCGTACGGACAGTAAAGGGGAGCAATCAGCCCCAGCATTTT. Residues: CASVRTVKGSNQPQHF.

The chain combines TRBV27 with TRBJ1-4; TRBD1 is a possible D gene (6 bases). Germline V gene data show CDR1 as MNHEY and CDR2 as SMNVEV (reference sequence). Trimming left V 6 bases short and J 0 bases short, with 11 bases between. The CDR3 is 15 amino acids. The CDR3 DNA reads as TGTGCCAGCAGAATACAGGGAACAACTAATGAAAAACTGTTTTTT. This translates into CASRIQGTTNEKLFF.

The chain couples TRBV5-1 to TRBJ2-1; 10 nucleotides align to TRBD2. V trimming: 4 bases; J trimming: 4 bases; junction bases outside the gene matches: 5. CDR3 length equals 15 residues. Germline V gene data show CDR1 as SGHRS and CDR2 as YFSETQ. The CDR3 DNA is TGCGCCAGCAGCGTATCTAGCGGGGGATACAATGAGCAGTTCTTC. This codes for CASSVSSGGYNEQFF. Full variable domain (outside the CDR3, taken from reference TRBV5-1 and TRBJ2-1): KAGVTQTPRYLIKTRGQQVTLSCSPISGHRSVSWYQQTPGQGLQFLFEYFSETQRNKGNFPGRFSGRQFSNSRSEMNVSTLELGDSALYLCASSVSSGGYNEQFFGPGTRLTVL.

The chain recombines TRBV6-4 with TRBJ1-2; D is perhaps TRBD1 (5 bases). Between the trimmed V and J ends, which lost 5 bases and 4 bases, there was a span of 14 bases. This CDR3 spans 14 amino acids. Per the germline V gene, CDR1 is MRHNA and CDR2 is SNTAGT. In nucleotides, the CDR3 is TGTGCCAGCAGTCCGGACATGACAACCTATGGCTACACCTTC. It translates to CASSPDMTTYGYTF.

Points on this clone: Within the sample, other DNA sequences also encode this same CDR3. The V call is TRBV9, the J call TRBJ2-7; TRBD1 matches at 11 bases. The CDR3 covers 17 residues. The V and J ends lost 5 bases and 2 bases, in that order; junction bases with no gene match: 12. Germline-derived CDR1 and CDR2 are SGDLS and YYNGEE. CDR3 bases: TGTGCCAGCAGTACCACCTCCGGGACAGGGGGGACCTACGAGCAGTACTTC. This codes for CASSTTSGTGGTYEQYF.

This chain joins TRBV29-1 and TRBJ1-2; 9 positions match TRBD1. The CDR3 is 14 residues long. The germline CDR1 and CDR2 sequences are SQVTM and ANQGSEA. V dropped 3 bases and J dropped 10; count of bases not matched to a gene: 12. In DNA, the CDR3 is TGCAGCGTTGATCCTGGGGGGACAGGGAACGACTACACCTTC. It translates to CSVDPGGTGNDYTF.

The V gene is TRBV9, the J gene TRBJ2-1; 10 nucleotides match TRBD2. Germline V CDR1 and CDR2: SGDLS, YYNGEE. This CDR3 region has 16 residues. The V and J ends lost 4 bases and 2 bases, in that order; junction bases with no gene match: 6. As DNA, the CDR3 is TGTGCCAGCAGCCCGGGACTAGCGCTGACCTACAATGAGCAGTTCTTC. This encodes CASSPGLALTYNEQFF. Supplemented by reference TRBV9 and TRBJ2-1, the full variable domain reads DSGVTQTPKHLITATGQRVTLRCSPRSGDLSVYWYQQSLDQGLQFLIQYYNGEERAKGNILERFSAQQFPDLHSELNLSSLELGDSALYFCASSPGLALTYNEQFFGPGTRLTVL.

The CDR3 bases are TGTGCCAGCAGCCAAGTCTGGGCAGGGGACAATGAGCAGTTCTTC. This encodes CASSQVWAGDNEQFF. The gene calls are TRBV4-2 and TRBJ2-1, with D perhaps matching TRBD1 (6 bases). This CDR3 spans 15 amino acids. Trimming took off 1 base at V and 5 bases at J, with 12 bases between the two ends. Germline-derived CDR1 and CDR2 are LGHNA and YNFKEQ.

CDR3 DNA: TGTGCCAGCTCACCGCAGGGCCAGAGCTCCTACGAGCAGTACTTC. It yields the protein CASSPQGQSSYEQYF. The rearrangement joins TRBV18 to TRBJ2-7, with a possible D match to TRBD1 (5 bases). The CDR3 runs to 15 residues. Trimming cost V 3 bases and J 0 bases, with 12 bases left between them. The germline CDR1 and CDR2 sequences are KGHSH and LQKENI.

The V call is TRBV5-1, the J call TRBJ2-7; 11 bases fit TRBD2. This CDR3 contains 15 residues. Germline V lookup: CDR1 SGHRS, CDR2 YFSETQ. V shed 0 bases and J 5 bases; nucleotides not matched to a gene: 4. The chain's CDR3 is CASSLATSGGNEQYF. The CDR3 DNA is TGCGCCAGCAGCTTGGCAACTAGCGGGGGCAACGAGCAGTACTTC.

The V and J genes are TRBV30 and TRBJ1-4, with D possibly matching TRBD1 (5 bases). The germline gives CDR1 GTSNPN, CDR2 SVGIG (reference sequence). There are 14 residues in the CDR3. Between the trimmed V and J ends, which lost 0 bases and 5 bases, there was a span of 10 bases. CDR3 region: CAWSVGGSNEKLFF. DNA for the CDR3: TGTGCCTGGAGTGTCGGGGGATCCAATGAAAAACTGTTTTTT.

The rearrangement links TRBV28 to TRBJ1-6, with TRBD1 as a possible D gene (5 bases). The CDR3 sequence is 13 residues long. V was clipped by 8 bases and J by 9 bases, with 14 bases between them. Germline V gene lookup returns CDR1 MDHEN and CDR2 SYDVKM. In DNA form, the CDR3 reads TGTGCCAGCCTTAGGCAGGGAGGTTCACCCCTCCACTTT. It is translated as CASLRQGGSPLHF. The whole variable domain, filled in from reference TRBV28 and TRBJ1-6, reads DVKVTQSSRYLVKRTGEKVFLECVQDMDHENMFWYRQDPGLGLRLIYFSYDVKMKEKGDIPEGYSVSREKKERFSLILESASTNQTSMYLCASLRQGGSPLHFGNGTRLTVT.

J is TRBJ1-6 and V is TRBV7-8; 10 bases align to TRBD1. This CDR3 comprises 15 residues. The V gene end was trimmed by 6 bases and the J gene end by 2 bases; junction bases not matched to a gene: 1. Per germline, CDR1 SGHVS and CDR2 FQNEAQ. The CDR3 loop reads CASSGQGAYNSPLHF. CDR3 DNA: TGTGCCAGCAGTGGACAGGGGGCCTATAATTCACCCCTCCACTTT.

The CDR3 is CASSWDRETQYF. Here the CDR3 DNA reads TGTGCCAGCAGCTGGGACAGGGAGACCCAGTACTTC. The rearrangement uses TRBV11-1 and TRBJ2-5, with 8 bases matching TRBD1. Per germline, CDR1 SGHAT and CDR2 FQDESV (reference sequence). V shed 4 bases, J shed 5 bases, and the junction held 0 bases outside the gene matches. CDR3 length: 12 amino acids.

The rearrangement links TRBV27 to TRBJ1-2; D is ambiguous. From germline, CDR1 is MNHEY and CDR2 SMNVEV (reference sequence). Deletions cut 7 bases from V and 8 bases from J, with 14 bases between. This CDR3 contains 12 residues. The CDR3 region is CASKATNRGYTF. CDR3 coding DNA: TGTGCCAGCAAAGCGACTAACCGGGGCTACACCTTC.

The CDR3 loop reads CASSFSTGSYEQYF. The CDR3 DNA reads TGTGCCAGCAGCTTCTCGACAGGCTCCTACGAGCAGTACTTC. The V gene is TRBV7-8, the J gene TRBJ2-7; D might be TRBD1 (6 bases). V was pared by 3 bases and J by 0 bases, with 9 bases between. The CDR3 length is 14 residues. Germline values: CDR1 SGHVS, CDR2 FQNEAQ.

The chain couples TRBV28 to TRBJ1-1; 10 bases fit TRBD1. This CDR3 region has 15 residues. The germline CDR1 and CDR2 sequences are MDHEN and SYDVKM. Trimming cost V 7 bases and J 6 bases; bases outside gene matches: 11. The CDR3 nucleotides are TGTGCCAGCAAAGACAGGGGGCGACTAATCTCTGAAGCTTTCTTT. This gives the protein CASKDRGRLISEAFF.

The V gene is TRBV7-3, the J gene TRBJ1-1; tentative D call: TRBD1 (5 bases). V was cut by 2 bases and J by 0 bases, with 10 bases left in between. The CDR3 consists of 15 residues. Germline-derived CDR1 and CDR2 are SGHTA and FQGTGA. DNA of the CDR3: TGTGCCAGCAGCTTAGGAATAGGGGTGAACACTGAAGCTTTCTTT. Amino acids: CASSLGIGVNTEAFF.

The chain employs TRBV11-3 and TRBJ1-5, with D possibly matching TRBD1 (5 bases). This CDR3 spans 18 amino acids. Germline V gives CDR1 SGHNT, CDR2 YENEEA. V lost 4 bases to trimming and J lost 0 bases, with 19 bases between them. In nucleotides, the CDR3 is TGTGCCAGCAGCTCACGTCGAGGCAGGGTGGATAGCAATCAGCCCCAGCATTTT. It encodes CASSSRRGRVDSNQPQHF.

The V call is TRBV11-2, the J call TRBJ2-7; TRBD2 matches at 9 bases. This CDR3 has 16 residues. J gave up 2 bases and V 0 bases, and 5 bases lay outside the gene matches. CDR1 SGHAT and CDR2 FQNNGV come from the germline V gene. CDR3 loop: CASSLDRGLAAYEQYF. The CDR3 coding sequence is TGTGCCAGCAGCTTAGATAGGGGACTAGCCGCCTACGAGCAGTACTTC. Based on the CDR3 plus reference TRBV11-2 and TRBJ2-7, the full variable domain is EAGVAQSPRYKIIEKRQSVAFWCNPISGHATLYWYQQILGQGPKLLIQFQNNGVVDDSQLPKDRFSAERLKGVDSTLKIQPAKLEDSAVYLCASSLDRGLAAYEQYFGPGTRLTVT.

The V call is TRBV19, the J call TRBJ1-1; D is unresolved. The V end was cut by 1 base, the J end by 6 bases, with 9 bases between. Germline V gene lookup returns CDR1 LNHDA and CDR2 SQIVND (reference sequence). This CDR3 contains 13 residues. CDR3 nucleotides: TGTGCCAGTAGTATAGGGTGGCCACCTGAAGCTTTCTTT. Protein product: CASSIGWPPEAFF. Filled out from reference TRBV19 and TRBJ1-1, the complete variable domain reads DGGITQSPKYLFRKEGQNVTLSCEQNLNHDAMYWYRQDPGQGLRLIYYSQIVNDFQKGDIAEGYSVSREKKESFPLTVTSAQKNPTAFYLCASSIGWPPEAFFGQGTRLTVV.

V usage is TRBV29-1 and J usage is TRBJ2-2, with 10 bases lining up with TRBD2. J gave up 7 bases and V 2 bases, and 4 bases lay outside the gene matches. The CDR3 contains 14 residues. The germline CDR1 and CDR2 sequences are SQVTM and ANQGSEA. CDR3 in amino acids: CSVERVAGGGELFF. The DNA of the CDR3 is TGCAGCGTTGAAAGAGTAGCGGGGGGCGGGGAGCTGTTTTTT.

The gene calls are TRBV20-1 and TRBJ1-2; D not resolved. Germline CDR1 reads DFQATT; CDR2 reads SNEGSKA (reference sequence). CDR3 length: 10 amino acids. The V end lost 5 bases, the J end lost 4 bases, and 5 bases lay between the germline ends. Written as DNA, the CDR3 is TGCAGTGCTTGGGCCTATGGCTACACCTTC. Translating gives CSAWAYGYTF.

The V gene is TRBV27, the J gene TRBJ2-2; D is perhaps TRBD1 (6 bases). Germline loops: CDR1 MNHEY, CDR2 SMNVEV (reference sequence). This CDR3 is built from 14 residues. With 5 bases removed from V and 6 bases from J, the gap between germline ends came to 13 bases. The CDR3 nucleotides are TGTGCCAGCAGTCCCTCCAGGGGCCCCGGGGAGCTGTTTTTT. This gives the protein CASSPSRGPGELFF.

The V and J genes are TRBV25-1 and TRBJ1-6; 7 nucleotides agree with TRBD1. The trim removed 5 bases at V and 9 bases at J, leaving 10 bases unmatched. Germline CDR1 is MGHDK and CDR2 is SYGVNS. The CDR3 consists of 15 residues. The chain's CDR3 is CASSLTGTVVSPLHF. The CDR3 DNA reads as TGTGCCAGCAGTTTAACCGGGACAGTCGTTTCACCCCTCCACTTT.

The rearrangement uses TRBV7-9 and TRBJ1-1; D gene uncertain. The CDR3 consists of 12 residues. The V and J ends lost 1 base and 8 bases respectively, with 8 bases between them. Germline CDR1 reads SEHNR; CDR2 reads FQNEAQ (reference sequence). The CDR3 sequence is CASSLDYREAFF. The CDR3 DNA reads as TGTGCCAGCAGCTTAGATTACAGAGAAGCTTTCTTT.